This TCR beta chain was obtained from a study of blood T cells in healthy people across ages. Total RNA was extracted at no less than 5 micrograms per sample. The V gene's germline CDR1 is SGHRS and CDR2 YFSETQ. This CDR3 contains 16 residues. Trimming removed 0 bases at V and 1 base at J, with 14 bases between. A second about 7 to 11 cycle PCR used barcoded and J-beta primers. Every cDNA was tagged by a template-switch adaptor with 12 random nucleotides. MiXCR, run by TCRdb on the 5' RACE reads, gives a single entry per CDR3 protein. This table has about 830,000 distinct CDR3 sequences, 62% appearing once.

The V call is TRBV5-1, the J call TRBJ2-7, with D possibly TRBD1 on 5 matching bases. This clonotype was sampled from a man aged 25-45 years in good health. The source material was blood. CDR3 loop: CASSLDPGRVSYEQYF. The CDR3 DNA sequence: TGCGCCAGCAGCTTGGACCCGGGCAGGGTTTCCTACGAGCAGTACTTC.